This TCR beta chain was obtained from a study of blood T cell repertoires in COVID-19 (TCRdb year 2020). Study-wide context: Samples from collaborators originated in the United States, Italy and Spain and spanned both the acute and convalescent phases of COVID-19. Samples were obtained from the ongoing ImmuneRACE study (first 160 participants) and from some 1,300 subjects provided by 6 global collaborators. A freely available public database, intended as a resource for researchers studying the immune response to SARS-CoV-2, is where the repertoires were released. Subjects who had been exposed to COVID-19, were actively infected with it, or had recovered from it provided the deeply sampled blood TCRbeta repertoires that made up the dataset. The material from the prospective study consisted of cDNA or gDNA derived from T cells, B-cell-depleted T cells, or PBMCs. Where HLA class I and class II types were available, the types were taken from metadata supplied by the sample provider, not from assay-based typing. Nearly every sample came with metadata listing a de-identified subject ID, COVID-19 status, age in years and sex.

TCRbeta CDR3 regions were amplified from genomic DNA using the immunoSEQ Assay, a bias-controlled multiplex PCR. The published analysis was carried out like this. The number of nucleated cells in each sample was estimated by amplification of reference gene primers within the assay. To quantify the absolute abundance of each unique TCRbeta CDR3 rearrangement, sequence reads were collapsed and filtered. Productive Simpson clonality was computed per sample as the square root of Simpson's diversity index over productive rearrangements. TCRdb took over this immuneACCESS table, retaining in-frame rearrangements with V and J assigned. Such tables are incomplete; in checked studies, under half of the missing clones stem from an unresolved V gene, and the remainder is unexplained. For V, J and clone size, that table is used; D and trimming come from the DNA. The sample table contains some 140,000 clones; only one count was recorded for about 85% of them. Just under 5% of the sample is taken by the ten largest.

In Seattle, one collaborating source enrolled patients while the infection was active and tracked those patients longitudinally over the course of disease. Collaborating institutions collected whole blood in K2EDTA tubes following their own protocols. For TCRbeta analysis, collaborators shipped samples as frozen whole blood, isolated PBMCs, or DNA extracted from either of those sample types. Details on this clone: Its specific antigen is unknown. No qualities accompany the bases; no much larger clone lies one base away.

For CDR1 and CDR2, the germline V gene lists MNHNS and SASEGT. Trimming at the junction amounts to 2 bases on V and 4 bases on J, and the germline ends lie 8 bases apart. CDR3 length: 13 amino acids, cysteine to phenylalanine. Only CDR3 DNA is held: 39 bases, read in frame from base 1. Study-wide conclusions, independent of this receptor: The amount of clinical and demographic metadata varied by source and participant and was provided uncurated.

The sample was peripheral blood. The chain is assembled from TRBV6-1 and TRBJ1-1; a tentative D call is TRBD1 (5 bases match). This TCR was recovered from a woman in her 70s with COVID-19, enrolled during active disease. The CDR3 protein: CASSERGITEAFF. At the DNA level, the sequence is TGTGCCAGCAGTGAACGGGGGATCACTGAAGCTTTCTTT.